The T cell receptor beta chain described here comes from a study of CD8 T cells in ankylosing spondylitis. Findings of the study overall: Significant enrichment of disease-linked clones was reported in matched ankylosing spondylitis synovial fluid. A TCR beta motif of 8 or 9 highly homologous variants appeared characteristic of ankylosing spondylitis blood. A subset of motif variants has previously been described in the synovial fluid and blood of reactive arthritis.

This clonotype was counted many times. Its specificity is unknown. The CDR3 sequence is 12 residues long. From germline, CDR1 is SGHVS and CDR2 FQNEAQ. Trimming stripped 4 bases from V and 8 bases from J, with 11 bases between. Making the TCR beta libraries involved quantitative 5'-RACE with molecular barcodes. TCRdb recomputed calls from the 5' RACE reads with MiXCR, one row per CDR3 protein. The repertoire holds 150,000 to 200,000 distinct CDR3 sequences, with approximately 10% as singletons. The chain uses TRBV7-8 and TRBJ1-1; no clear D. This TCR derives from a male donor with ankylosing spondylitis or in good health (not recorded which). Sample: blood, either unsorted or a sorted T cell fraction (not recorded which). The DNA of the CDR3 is TGTGCCAGCAGCTGGACTACAGAAGAAGCTTTCTTT. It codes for CASSWTTEEAFF.